This T cell receptor (beta chain) was recorded in a study of cytomegalovirus exposure and HLA in healthy donors. Study-wide findings and caveats: Presence/absence analyses assumed roughly uniform sequencing depth across donors, which may not hold.

Concerning this clone itself: The antigen is unknown.

The PCR ran on 60 Vbeta and 13 Jbeta primers. Produced via immunoSEQ multiplex PCR; TCRdb's table is partial and in-frame only. The sample holds around 120,000 clones; 74% are singletons and the top ten take around 2.5%. Trimming shortened V by 0 bases and J by 4 bases, and 10 bases separated the two germline ends. CDR3 length equals 14 residues. Germline CDR1 SGDLS, CDR2 YYNGEE. Specimen: PBMCs. The sequence was collected from a man in his forties or fifties in good health and CMV-seropositive. The rearrangement links TRBV9 to TRBJ2-5, with D unresolved. The CDR3 DNA reads as TGTGCCAGCAGCGTAGGTCAGAACCCAGAGACCCAGTACTTC. Translated: CASSVGQNPETQYF.